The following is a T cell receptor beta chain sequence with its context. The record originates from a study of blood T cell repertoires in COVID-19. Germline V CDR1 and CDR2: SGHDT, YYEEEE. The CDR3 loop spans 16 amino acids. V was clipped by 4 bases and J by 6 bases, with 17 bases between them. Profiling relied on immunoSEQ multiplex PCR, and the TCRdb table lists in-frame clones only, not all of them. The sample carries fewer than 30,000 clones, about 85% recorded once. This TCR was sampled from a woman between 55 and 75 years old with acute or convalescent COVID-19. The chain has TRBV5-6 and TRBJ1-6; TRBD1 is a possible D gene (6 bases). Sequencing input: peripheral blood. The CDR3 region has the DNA TGTGCCAGCAGCGTGATTTTGACAGGAGGTAATTCACCCCTCCACTTT. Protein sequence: CASSVILTGGNSPLHF. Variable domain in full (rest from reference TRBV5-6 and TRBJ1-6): DAGVTQSPTHLIKTRGQQVTLRCSPKSGHDTVSWYQQALGQGPQFIFQYYEEEERQRGNFPDRFSGHQFPNYSSELNVNALLLGDSALYLCASSVILTGGNSPLHFGNGTRLTVT.